This T cell receptor (beta chain) was obtained from a study of human T cells and chemical hapten exposure (dated by TCRdb to the early 2020s). With regard to the full study: For sensitization, 2% DPC in acetone was applied to a roughly 2 cm by roughly 2 cm area of upper inner arm skin. Weekly therapeutic DPC doses were additionally applied to the scalp of patients throughout the approximately 24-week study period. Patch testing on the upper back used Finn chambers containing 0.01% DPC, with scoring done after 6 days according to International Contact Dermatitis Research Group standards. The mostly female patient cohort included alopecia areata with under or over 50% scalp involvement, alopecia totalis and alopecia universalis. Libraries were pooled for sequencing, and variation in per-sample TCR yields was attributed mainly to small differences in library volumes within the pool. In alopecia patients, the study followed how the peripheral blood TCR repertoire changed in vivo over primary and secondary sensitization to diphenylcyclopropenone (DPC), a hapten. Blood samples were taken from patients before sensitization (week 0) and at 2, 6 and about 24 weeks after DPC sensitization. Some 29 alopecia patients gave blood for TCR sequencing at one to four time points (pre-sensitization, 2, 6 and 24 weeks).

In its sample, this clonotype was seen a few times. Its antigen is currently not known. No much larger clonotype is one base removed from it; base qualities were not supplied. The library came from RACE. The sample was run on a NextSeq 500. Library preparation attached unique molecular identifiers to individual cDNA molecules for quantitative, reproducible TCR counting. Both TCR alpha and TCR beta chains were sequenced from each blood RNA sample. The original methods were these. Samples had a median of 95,638 TCRs, with a range from about 20,000 to 690,600. The Decombinator software suite was used to annotate the V, J and CDR3 of the TCR reads. To make PS versus PT1 abundance plots, every sample was subsampled to the same number of TCRs (28,000). TCRs were defined as expanded if absent before sensitization and observed at least eight times at the 2-week time point. TCRdb trimmed the raw reads at Q25, called clones with MiXCR and kept productive beta chains. Every distinct CDR3 protein forms one entry, paired with its most common genes and DNA. TCRdb's processing, not the authors', yielded these V and J calls. The sample table lists around 380,000 distinct CDR3 sequences, roughly 4.8% of them with a count of one. Clones ranked in the top ten supply under 3% of the sample.

What the work shows at the level of the full study, not this receptor alone: A positive correlation was found between the number of PT1 expanded TCRs and patch test score, with significance reached at thresholds 8, 16 and 32 but not 4. Repeated subsampling changed both the strength of the expansion versus patch-test correlation and the threshold at which that correlation became significant. No change with DPC sensitization was found in the number of TCRs above 1 in 1000 frequency, and no evidence of global repertoire structure alterations was found. Compared with pre-sensitization or healthy control sets, expanded TCRs formed significantly more large CDR3 similarity clusters, which is consistent with antigen-driven responses. Because all patients had alopecia, a presumed autoimmune disease, the immune response of the patients might differ from that of healthy individuals.

The time point label of this sample denotes: patch test 1, 2 weeks after DPC sensitization. In light of the paper, this sample's treatment or condition label describes: therapeutic diphenylcyclopropenone sensitization with weekly scalp DPC. Blood at each patch-test visit was drawn before the patch test was applied. Patients were considered eligible if aged 18 to 70, diagnosed with alopecia and deemed suitable for DPC therapy, and patients were excluded if pregnant. Unfractionated whole blood was collected in Tempus Blood RNA tubes, and total RNA was extracted from that blood. CDR1 and CDR2, per the germline V gene, are SQVTM and ANQGSEA. The CDR3 goes from the cysteine to the phenylalanine over 16 residues. This entry keeps only the CDR3 DNA: 48 bases, framed from base 1. Deletion took 6 bases off V and 3 bases off J, with a span of 23 bases between the germline ends.

The sequence derives from a woman aged 45-65 years with alopecia areata. Some clones in this sample may be carry-over from other donors' samples. The sample consisted of whole blood, taken in connection with sensitization to the hapten diphenylcyclopropenone (DPC). The V and J segments used are TRBV29-1 and TRBJ1-1, and possibly TRBD1, on 5 matching bases. For the CDR3, the sequence is CSVMGPRLWGDTEAFF. Here is the DNA: TGCAGCGTCATGGGCCCGAGACTATGGGGGGACACTGAAGCTTTCTTT.